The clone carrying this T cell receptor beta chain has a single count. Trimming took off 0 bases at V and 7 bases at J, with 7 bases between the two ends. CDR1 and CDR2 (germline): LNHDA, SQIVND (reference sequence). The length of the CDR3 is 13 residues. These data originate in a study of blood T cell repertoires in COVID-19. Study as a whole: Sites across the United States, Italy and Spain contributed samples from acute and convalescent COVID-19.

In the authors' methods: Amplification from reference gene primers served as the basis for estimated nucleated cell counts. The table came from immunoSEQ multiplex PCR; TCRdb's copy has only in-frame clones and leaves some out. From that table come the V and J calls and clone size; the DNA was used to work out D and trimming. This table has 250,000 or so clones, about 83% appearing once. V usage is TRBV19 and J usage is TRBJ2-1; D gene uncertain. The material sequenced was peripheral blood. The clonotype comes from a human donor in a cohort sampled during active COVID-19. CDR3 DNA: TGTGCCAGTAGTATAGATAGCCGGAATGAGCAGTTCTTC. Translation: CASSIDSRNEQFF.